The 16 T cell receptor beta chains below come from one sample, sequenced in a study of blood T cell repertoires in COVID-19. Measured with immunoSEQ multiplex PCR; TCRdb has only the in-frame clones, and not every one. The sample records some 80,000 clones, approximately 82% being singletons. Sequencing was carried out using peripheral blood. These receptors were obtained from a human donor in a cohort sampled during active COVID-19.

This clone appeared once. The rearrangement links TRBV28 to TRBJ1-5; no reliable D call. The V end was cut by 1 base, the J end by 10 bases, with 14 bases between. CDR3 size: 14 residues. Germline CDR1 and CDR2: MDHEN and SYDVKM. The CDR3 sequence is CASSLSPLGQPQHF. DNA for the CDR3: TGTGCCAGCAGTTTATCCCCCCTAGGCCAACCCCAGCATTTT.

This clone was found once. This chain joins TRBV7-2 and TRBJ2-7; D gene ambiguous. CDR3 size: 12 residues. V lost 5 bases and J 2 bases, leaving 7 bases between the germline ends. Germline V lookup: CDR1 SGHTA, CDR2 FQGNSA. The CDR3 sequence is CASSLSTYEQYF. CDR3 nucleotides: TGTGCCAGCAGCCTATCGACCTACGAGCAGTACTTC.

In its sample, this clone was seen a few times. The chain employs TRBV29-1 and TRBJ1-2; D remains unclear. The CDR3 contains 12 residues. Germline V CDR1 and CDR2: SQVTM, ANQGSEA. Trimming cost V 7 bases and J 4 bases, with 13 bases left between them. The CDR3 DNA reads TGCAGCGGATACGACGGGGTCTATGGCTACACCTTC. Residues: CSGYDGVYGYTF.

The chain recombines TRBV21-1 with TRBJ2-7; TRBD1, the table's D call, was not compared with the DNA. TRBV21-1 is a known pseudogene. This CDR3 is 14 amino acids long. The chain's CDR3 is CASRQQGVWYEQYF. The CDR3 DNA sequence: TGTGCCAGCAGACAACAGGGGGTTTGGTACGAGCAGTACTTC.

The V and J genes are TRBV27 and TRBJ2-7; 10 bases agree with TRBD2. The CDR3 consists of 14 residues. The germline V gene has CDR1 MNHEY and CDR2 SMNVEV (reference sequence). V gave up 3 bases and J gave up 5 bases; unmatched junction bases: 4. Written as DNA, the CDR3 is TGTGCCAGCAGTTTCACTAGCGGGGATGACGAGCAGTACTTC. Amino acid sequence: CASSFTSGDDEQYF.

The chain combines TRBV6-2 or TRBV6-3 with TRBJ1-5, with D maybe TRBD1 (6 bases). This CDR3 has 13 residues. Trimming shortened V by 5 bases and J by 11 bases, and 16 bases separated the two germline ends. Germline V CDR1 and CDR2: MNHEY, SVGEGT. CDR3: CASSQGTPRAQHF. CDR3 nucleotide sequence: TGTGCCAGCAGTCAGGGGACACCCCGGGCCCAGCATTTT.

The chain recombines TRBV19 with TRBJ2-3; TRBD1 is a possible D gene (6 bases). The CDR3 contains 16 residues. Germline loops: CDR1 LNHDA, CDR2 SQIVND (reference sequence). The V and J ends lost 7 bases and 4 bases respectively, with 21 bases between them. The CDR3 loop is CASNSPQGILSDTQYF. The DNA of the CDR3 is TGTGCCAGTAACTCCCCCCAGGGGATTCTATCAGATACGCAGTATTTT.

The genes are TRBV6-5 and TRBJ2-4; perhaps TRBD2 as D (6 bases). Looked up from germline, CDR1 is MNHEY and CDR2 is SVGAGI. The V gene lost 6 bases and the J gene lost 9 bases, with 15 bases spanning the gap. This CDR3 is 13 amino acids long. The CDR3 nucleotides are TGTGCCAGCAGCTTGGTTGGGGGGTCCATTCAGTACTTC. Amino acids: CASSLVGGSIQYF.

This sequence joins TRBV6-1 and TRBJ1-2; 7 bases are shared with TRBD1. The V segment lost 1 base and the J segment 7 bases; nucleotides outside the gene matches: 9. CDR1 is MNHNS, CDR2 SASEGT, per germline. The CDR3 is 15 amino acids. CDR3 bases: TGTGCCAGCAGTGAAGGACAGGGTGGACGGACTGGCTACACCTTC. As protein: CASSEGQGGRTGYTF.

The J gene is TRBJ2-7, the V gene TRBV27; D gene unclear. The CDR3 loop spans 14 amino acids. V was clipped by 3 bases and J by 4 bases, with 13 bases between them. Germline V lookup: CDR1 MNHEY, CDR2 SMNVEV (reference sequence). CDR3 sequence: CASSLKAYVYEQYF. CDR3 DNA: TGTGCCAGCAGTTTGAAAGCCTACGTTTACGAGCAGTACTTC.

The CDR3 is CASGRETGSGNTIYF. The CDR3 DNA follows: TGTGCCAGTGGGCGTGAGACAGGATCTGGAAACACCATATATTTT. The chain has TRBV19 and TRBJ1-3, with D perhaps matching TRBD1 (6 bases). V lost 8 bases, J lost 1 base, and 15 bases lay in between. The CDR3 covers 15 residues. CDR1 and CDR2 (germline): LNHDA, SQIVND (reference sequence).

The chain uses TRBV11-3 and TRBJ2-7; 7 positions match TRBD1. This CDR3 spans 13 amino acids. The germline gives CDR1 SGHNT, CDR2 YENEEA. V was pared by 5 bases and J by 7 bases, with 8 bases of the junction left unmatched. In nucleotides, the CDR3 is TGTGCCAGCAGCCACACAGGGGTCGGTGAGCAGTACTTC. Its protein product is CASSHTGVGEQYF.

The V call is TRBV13, the J call TRBJ2-5; possible D gene TRBD2, 6 bases. CDR3 length equals 14 residues. V was cut by 6 bases and J by 1 base, with 12 bases left in between. CDR1 and CDR2 (germline): PRHDT, FYEKMQ (reference sequence). CDR3 nucleotide sequence: TGTGCCAGCAGACCAGCGGGTATCCAAGAGACCCAGTACTTC. This translates into CASRPAGIQETQYF.

The chain is built from TRBV4-1 and TRBJ2-2, with D perhaps TRBD1 (6 bases). V lost 4 bases and J lost 5, with 11 bases in between. Germline CDR1 reads MGHRA; CDR2 reads YSYEKL. The CDR3 contains 14 residues. The CDR3 reads CASSRPQGTGELFF. DNA of the CDR3: TGCGCCAGCAGCCGGCCACAGGGAACCGGGGAGCTGTTTTTT.

This clone was found once. This rearrangement joins TRBV5-6 to TRBJ2-6; possibly TRBD1 for D (5 bases). Germline CDR1 is SGHDT and CDR2 is YYEEEE. CDR3 length equals 15 residues. The ends were cut back, 4 bases at V and 2 bases at J, with 10 bases in the middle. This chain's CDR3 is CASSNRLTGANVLTF. CDR3 nucleotides: TGTGCCAGCAGCAACAGGCTAACTGGGGCCAACGTCCTGACTTTC.

The CDR3 loop is CASSWGPPYEQYF. CDR3 bases: TGTGCCAGCAGTTGGGGGCCCCCCTACGAGCAGTACTTC. V gene TRBV6-5 combines with J gene TRBJ2-7, with a weak D call TRBD1 (6 bases). CDR1 MNHEY and CDR2 SVGAGI come from the germline V gene. This CDR3 has 13 amino acids. Trimming removed 4 bases from V and 2 bases from J, with 9 bases in between.